What follows are 6 T cell receptor beta chains derived from one specimen sequenced in a study of T cell repertoires in cytomegalovirus infection. The antigens these receptors bind are not known. TCRdb re-derived calls from the reads in MiXCR, one entry per CDR3 protein. Of about half a million distinct CDR3 sequences listed, about 33% were seen once; the top ten hold roughly a sixth. Sequencing used cultured PBMCs, obtained from culture after CMV antigen stimulation. The receptors stem from a human donor in good health (CMV status not recorded). Some clones in this sample may be carry-over from other donors' samples.

This clonotype has more than one count but fewer than ten. The rearrangement links TRBV6-2 or TRBV6-3 to TRBJ2-2, with 7 bases fitting TRBD1. With 11 bases clipped from V and 5 bases from J, the junction kept 8 bases outside the gene matches. The CDR3 has 13 amino acids. Per the germline V gene, CDR1 is MNHEY and CDR2 is SVGEGT. CDR3 region: CAHGPQGTGELFF. CDR3 bases: TGTGCCCACGGGCCACAGGGGACCGGGGAGCTGTTTTTT.

This chain links TRBV30 with TRBJ1-1; a weak D match, TRBD1 (5 bases). Germline lookup yields CDR1 GTSNPN and CDR2 SVGIG (reference sequence). The CDR3 covers 17 residues. V was shortened by 0 bases and J by 6 bases, with 23 bases between the two germline ends. Here the CDR3 DNA reads TGTGCCTGGAGTGTATTCCCCTCCTCGACAGTACTTGCTGAAGCTTTCTTT. It yields the protein CAWSVFPSSTVLAEAFF. Complete variable domain (other parts from reference TRBV30 and TRBJ1-1): SQTIHQWPATLVQPVGSPLSLECTVEGTSNPNLYWYRQAAGRGLQLLFYSVGIGQISSEVPQNLSASRPQDRQFILSSKKLLLSDSGFYLCAWSVFPSSTVLAEAFFGQGTRLTVV.

The chain has TRBV7-9 and TRBJ2-2; 7 nucleotides agree with TRBD1. V was clipped by 4 bases and J by 8 bases; unmatched bases: 10. Germline CDR1 is SEHNR and CDR2 is FQNEAQ (reference sequence). The CDR3 extends over 15 amino acids. The CDR3 region is CASSSEQGPVGELFF. The CDR3 DNA is TGTGCCAGCAGCTCGGAACAGGGGCCGGTAGGGGAGCTGTTTTTT.

Comment on this clonotype: At one of its ends the junction is not consistent with the germline gene, which may arise from a read error. V usage is TRBV6-2 or TRBV6-3 and J usage is TRBJ1-2; D is uncertain. The CDR3 is made up of 14 amino acids. Germline CDR1 and CDR2: MNHEY and SVGEGT. CDR3 in amino acids: CTSNPATRYYGYTF. The CDR3 coding sequence is TGTACCAGCAACCCAGCGACACGATACTATGGCTACACCTTC.

The chain uses TRBV11-2 and TRBJ2-1; TRBD1 aligns across 8 bases. Germline-derived CDR1 and CDR2 are SGHAT and FQNNGV. The CDR3 covers 16 residues. Trimming took 5 bases from V and 4 from J; bases not matched to a gene: 10. This chain's CDR3 is CASSHIDRGHYNEQFF. The CDR3 nucleotides read TGTGCCAGCAGCCATATCGACAGGGGACATTACAATGAGCAGTTCTTC.

This clonotype was observed a single time. The V gene is TRBV6-1, the J gene TRBJ2-2, with TRBD2 identical over 13 bases. There are 17 residues in the CDR3. The V gene's germline CDR1 is MNHNS and CDR2 SASEGT. With V trimmed by 4 bases and J by 5 bases, 7 bases remained unmatched. CDR3 amino acids: CASSGTRTSGRTGELFF. The CDR3 nucleotides are TGTGCCAGCAGTGGAACCCGGACTAGCGGGAGAACCGGGGAGCTGTTTTTT.